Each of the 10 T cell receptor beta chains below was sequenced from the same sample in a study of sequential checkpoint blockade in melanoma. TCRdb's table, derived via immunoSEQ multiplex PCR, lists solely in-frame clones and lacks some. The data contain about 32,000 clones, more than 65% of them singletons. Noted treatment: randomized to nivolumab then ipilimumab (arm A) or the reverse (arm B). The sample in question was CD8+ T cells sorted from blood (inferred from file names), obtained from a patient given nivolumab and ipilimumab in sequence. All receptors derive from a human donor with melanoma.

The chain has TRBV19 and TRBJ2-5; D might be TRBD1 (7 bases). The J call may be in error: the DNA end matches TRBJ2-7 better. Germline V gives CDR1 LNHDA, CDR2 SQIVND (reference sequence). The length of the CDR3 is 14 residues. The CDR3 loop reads CASNQGGPLYEQYF. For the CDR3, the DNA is TGTGCCAGTAACCAGGGGGGACCTCTCTACGAGCAGTACTTC.

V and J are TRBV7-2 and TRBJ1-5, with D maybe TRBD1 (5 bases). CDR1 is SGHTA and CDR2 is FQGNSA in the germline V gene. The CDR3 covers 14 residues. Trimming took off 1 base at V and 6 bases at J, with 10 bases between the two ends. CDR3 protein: CASSLEGTRQPQHF. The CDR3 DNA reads TGTGCCAGCAGCTTAGAGGGGACTCGTCAGCCCCAGCATTTT.

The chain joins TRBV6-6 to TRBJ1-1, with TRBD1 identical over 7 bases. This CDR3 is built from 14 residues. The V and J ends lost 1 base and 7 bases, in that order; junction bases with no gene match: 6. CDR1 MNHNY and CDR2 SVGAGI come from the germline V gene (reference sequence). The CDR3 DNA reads TGTGCCAGCAGTTACTTCGGGACAGTGAATGAAGCTTTCTTT. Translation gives CASSYFGTVNEAFF.

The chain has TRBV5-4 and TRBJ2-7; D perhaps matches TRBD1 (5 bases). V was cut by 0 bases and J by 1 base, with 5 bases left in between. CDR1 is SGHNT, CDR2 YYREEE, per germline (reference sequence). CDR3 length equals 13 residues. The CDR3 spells CASSLEGSYEQYF. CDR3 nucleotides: TGTGCCAGCAGCTTGGAGGGGTCCTACGAGCAGTACTTC.

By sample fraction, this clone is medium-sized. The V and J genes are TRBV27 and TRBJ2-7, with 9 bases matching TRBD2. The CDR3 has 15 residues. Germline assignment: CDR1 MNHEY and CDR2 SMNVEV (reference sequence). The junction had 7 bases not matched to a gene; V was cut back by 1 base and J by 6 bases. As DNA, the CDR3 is TGTGCCAGCAGTTTATTCCTAGCGGGAACGGGCGAGCAGTACTTC. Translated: CASSLFLAGTGEQYF.

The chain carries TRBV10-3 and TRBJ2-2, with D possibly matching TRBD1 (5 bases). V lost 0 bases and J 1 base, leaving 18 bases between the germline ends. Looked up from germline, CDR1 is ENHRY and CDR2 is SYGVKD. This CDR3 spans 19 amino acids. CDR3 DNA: TGTGCCATCAGTGAGTCTGGCGCTGTGCAGGGCATGAACACCGGGGAGCTGTTTTTT. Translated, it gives CAISESGAVQGMNTGELFF.

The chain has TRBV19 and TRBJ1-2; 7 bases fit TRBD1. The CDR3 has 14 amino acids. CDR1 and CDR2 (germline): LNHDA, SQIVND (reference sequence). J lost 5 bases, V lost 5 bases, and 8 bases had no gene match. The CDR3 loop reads CASSPYRDRYGYTF. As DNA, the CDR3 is TGTGCCAGTAGTCCATACCGGGACAGATATGGCTACACCTTC.

CDR3 nucleotides: TGTGCCAGCAGCCCGACAGGTTCAGGGCCCCAGCATTTT. This sequence encodes CASSPTGSGPQHF. V is TRBV7-2 and J is TRBJ1-5; a weak D match, TRBD1 (6 bases). Looked up from germline, CDR1 is SGHTA and CDR2 is FQGNSA. The CDR3 runs 13 residues. V lost 5 bases and J lost 9, with 14 bases in between.

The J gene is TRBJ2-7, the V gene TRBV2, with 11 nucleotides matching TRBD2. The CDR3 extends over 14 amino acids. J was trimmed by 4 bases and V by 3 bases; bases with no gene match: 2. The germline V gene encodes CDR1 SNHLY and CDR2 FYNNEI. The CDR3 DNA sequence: TGTGCCAGCAGTGAGGGACTAGCGGTATACGAGCAGTACTTC. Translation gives CASSEGLAVYEQYF. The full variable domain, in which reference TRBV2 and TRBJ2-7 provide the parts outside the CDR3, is EPEVTQTPSHQVTQMGQEVILRCVPISNHLYFYWYRQILGQKVEFLVSFYNNEISEKSEIFDDQFSVERPDGSNFTLKIRSTKLEDSAMYFCASSEGLAVYEQYFGPGTRLTVT.

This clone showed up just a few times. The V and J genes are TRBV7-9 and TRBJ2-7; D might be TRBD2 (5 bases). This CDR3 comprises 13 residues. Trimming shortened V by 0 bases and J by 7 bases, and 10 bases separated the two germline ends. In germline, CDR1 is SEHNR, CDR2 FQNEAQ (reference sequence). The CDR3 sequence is CASSLAEGWEQYF. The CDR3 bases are TGTGCCAGCAGCTTAGCTGAGGGATGGGAGCAGTACTTC. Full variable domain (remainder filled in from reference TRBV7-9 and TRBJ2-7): DTGVSQNPRHKITKRGQNVTFRCDPISEHNRLYWYRQTLGQGPEFLTYFQNEAQLEKSRLLSDRFSAERPKGSFSTLEIQRTEQGDSAMYLCASSLAEGWEQYFGPGTRLTVT.